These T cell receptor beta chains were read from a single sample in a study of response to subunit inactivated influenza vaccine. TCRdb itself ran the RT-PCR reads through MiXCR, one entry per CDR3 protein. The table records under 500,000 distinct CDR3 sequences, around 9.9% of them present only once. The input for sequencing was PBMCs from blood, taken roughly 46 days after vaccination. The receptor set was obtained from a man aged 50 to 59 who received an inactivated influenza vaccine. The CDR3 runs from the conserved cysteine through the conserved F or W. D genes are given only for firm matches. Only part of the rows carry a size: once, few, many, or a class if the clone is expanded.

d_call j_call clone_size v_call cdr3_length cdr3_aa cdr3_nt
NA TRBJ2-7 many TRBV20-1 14 CSARGDGRVYEQYF TGCAGTGCTAGAGGTGACGGGAGAGTCTACGAGCAGTACTTC
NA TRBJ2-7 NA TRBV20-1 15 CSAPLPIGGRNEQYF TGCAGTGCTCCCCTTCCGATCGGGGGAAGGAACGAGCAGTACTTC
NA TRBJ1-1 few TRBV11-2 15 CASSSTLIRNTEAFF TGTGCCAGCAGCTCTACCCTAATCAGGAACACTGAAGCTTTCTTT
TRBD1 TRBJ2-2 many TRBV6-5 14 CASRLQTGAGELFF TGTGCCAGCAGATTACAGACAGGGGCCGGGGAGCTGTTTTTT
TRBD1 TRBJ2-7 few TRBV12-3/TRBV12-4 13 CASSSQGVGEQYF TGTGCCAGCAGTTCCCAGGGGGTTGGAGAGCAGTACTTC
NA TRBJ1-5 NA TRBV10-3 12 CATGQNNQPQHF TGTGCCACCGGACAGAACAATCAGCCCCAGCATTTT
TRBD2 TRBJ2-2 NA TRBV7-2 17 CASSLAYRGGGTGELFF TGTGCCAGCAGCTTAGCGTACCGGGGGGGCGGTACCGGGGAGCTGTTTTTT
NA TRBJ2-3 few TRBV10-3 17 CATHKGVIRASTDTQYF TGTGCCACCCACAAAGGGGTGATCCGAGCTAGCACAGATACGCAGTATTTT
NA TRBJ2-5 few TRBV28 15 CASSLLVGFQETQYF TGTGCCAGCAGTTTATTGGTGGGTTTCCAAGAGACCCAGTACTTC
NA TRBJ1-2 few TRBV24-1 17 CATSDARAPKTWYGYTF TGTGCCACCAGTGATGCCCGGGCCCCTAAAACTTGGTATGGCTACACCTTC
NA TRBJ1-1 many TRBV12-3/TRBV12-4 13 CASSRGENTEAFF TGTGCCAGCAGCCGGGGGGAGAACACTGAAGCTTTCTTT
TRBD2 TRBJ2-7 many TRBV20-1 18 CSARVGLAGLLYSYEQYF TGCAGTGCTAGAGTAGGACTAGCGGGACTGCTTTACAGTTACGAGCAGTACTTC
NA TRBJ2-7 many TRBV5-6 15 CASSPKGRSSYEQYF TGTGCCAGCAGCCCAAAGGGCAGGAGCTCCTACGAGCAGTACTTC
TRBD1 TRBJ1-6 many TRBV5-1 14 CASSLGTGNSPLHF TGCGCCAGCAGCTTGGGGACAGGAAATTCACCCCTCCACTTT
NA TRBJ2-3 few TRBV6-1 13 CASTPPGTDTQYF TGTGCCAGCACCCCTCCGGGTACAGATACGCAGTATTTT
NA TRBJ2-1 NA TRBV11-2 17 CASSLVATTSSYNEQFF TGTGCCAGCAGCTTAGTGGCGACCACCAGCTCCTACAATGAGCAGTTCTTC
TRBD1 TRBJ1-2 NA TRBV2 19 CASSEGGLIRGQWDYGYTF TGTGCCAGCAGTGAGGGCGGTTTGATCAGGGGGCAGTGGGACTATGGCTACACCTTC
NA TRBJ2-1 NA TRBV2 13 CASSVESYNEQFF TGTGCCAGCAGTGTCGAGAGCTACAATGAGCAGTTCTTC
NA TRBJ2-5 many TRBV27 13 CASRASGRETQYF TGTGCCAGCAGGGCGAGCGGTCGGGAGACCCAGTACTTC
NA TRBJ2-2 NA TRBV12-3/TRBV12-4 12 CASRFRTGELFF TGTGCCAGCAGGTTCCGCACCGGGGAGCTGTTTTTT
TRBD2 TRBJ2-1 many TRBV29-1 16 CSVEDRAGGLYNEQFF TGCAGCGTTGAAGATCGGGCGGGGGGCCTATACAATGAGCAGTTCTTC
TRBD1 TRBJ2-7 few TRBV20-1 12 CRLKQGSYEQYF TGCAGGTTGAAACAGGGGTCCTACGAGCAGTACTTC
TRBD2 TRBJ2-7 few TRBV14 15 CASSQVLAGAYEQYF TGTGCCAGCAGCCAAGTTCTAGCGGGAGCCTACGAGCAGTACTTC
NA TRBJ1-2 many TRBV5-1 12 CASSTGQRGYTF TGCGCCAGCAGCACCGGACAGAGGGGGTACACCTTC
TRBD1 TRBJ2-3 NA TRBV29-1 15 CSTADTGGFTDTQYF TGCAGCACGGCAGATACAGGGGGCTTCACAGATACGCAGTATTTT
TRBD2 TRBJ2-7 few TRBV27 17 CASSRLAGGISTYEQYF TGTGCCAGCAGTAGGCTAGCGGGGGGGATTAGTACCTACGAGCAGTACTTC
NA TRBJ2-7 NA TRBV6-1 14 CASTREGGGDEQYF TGTGCCAGCACCCGAGAAGGTGGCGGGGACGAGCAGTACTTC
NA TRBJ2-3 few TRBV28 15 CASSLNPWGTDTQYF TGTGCCAGCAGTTTGAATCCATGGGGCACAGATACGCAGTATTTT
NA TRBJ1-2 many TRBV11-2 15 CASSFNRDGVWGYTF TGTGCCAGCAGCTTCAACAGGGATGGTGTGTGGGGCTACACCTTC
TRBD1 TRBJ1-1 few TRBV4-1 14 CASSRNRGDTEAFF TGCGCCAGCAGCCGAAACAGGGGAGACACTGAAGCTTTCTTT
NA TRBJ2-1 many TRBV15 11 CATSSYNEQFF TGTGCCACCAGCAGCTACAATGAGCAGTTCTTC
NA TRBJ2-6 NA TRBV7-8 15 CASSGGESGANVLTF TGTGCCAGCAGCGGTGGGGAATCCGGGGCCAACGTCCTGACTTTC
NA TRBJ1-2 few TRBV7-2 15 CASSFLRRDHYGYTF TGTGCCAGCAGCTTTCTCAGGAGGGATCACTATGGCTACACCTTC
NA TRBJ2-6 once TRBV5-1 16 CASTSLPGSGANVLTF TGCGCCAGCACTTCCTTGCCGGGCTCTGGGGCCAACGTCCTGACTTTC
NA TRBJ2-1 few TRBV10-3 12 CAISAPTNEQFF TGTGCCATCAGCGCGCCCACCAATGAGCAGTTCTTC
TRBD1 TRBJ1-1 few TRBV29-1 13 CSTKQGRSAEAFF TGCAGCACAAAACAGGGGAGGAGCGCTGAAGCTTTCTTT
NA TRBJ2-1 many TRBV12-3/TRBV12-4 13 CASGEATYNEQFF TGTGCCAGCGGGGAGGCTACCTACAATGAGCAGTTCTTC
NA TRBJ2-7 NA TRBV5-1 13 CASSRVGFWEQYF TGCGCCAGCAGCCGTGTTGGGTTTTGGGAGCAGTACTTC
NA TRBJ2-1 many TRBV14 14 CASSQNAANNEQFF TGTGCCAGCAGCCAGAACGCGGCTAACAATGAGCAGTTCTTC
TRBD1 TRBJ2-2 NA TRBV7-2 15 CASSSGQGAAGELFF TGTGCCAGCAGTTCGGGACAGGGAGCAGCCGGGGAGCTGTTTTTT
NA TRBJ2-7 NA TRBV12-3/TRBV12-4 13 CATNTGGNYEQYF TGTGCGACAAACACAGGAGGCAACTACGAGCAGTACTTC
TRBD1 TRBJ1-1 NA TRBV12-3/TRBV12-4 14 CASSPGGANTEAFF TGTGCCAGCAGTCCAGGGGGCGCGAACACTGAAGCTTTCTTT
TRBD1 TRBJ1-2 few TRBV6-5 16 CASSYSIGGANYGYTF TGTGCCAGCAGTTACTCGATAGGGGGCGCCAACTATGGCTACACCTTC
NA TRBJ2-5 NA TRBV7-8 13 CASSLQSRETKYF TGTGCCAGCAGCTTGCAGTCCCGTGAGACCAAGTACTTC
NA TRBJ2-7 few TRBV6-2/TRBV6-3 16 CASSYEWGKSSYEQYF TGTGCCAGCAGTTACGAATGGGGGAAGAGCTCCTACGAGCAGTACTTC
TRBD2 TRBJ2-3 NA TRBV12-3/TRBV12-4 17 CASSLGTSGLSTDTQYF TGTGCCAGCAGTTTAGGGACTAGCGGCCTCAGCACAGATACGCAGTATTTT
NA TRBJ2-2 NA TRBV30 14 CAWNRDLRSGELFF TGTGCCTGGAATCGTGACCTACGGTCCGGGGAGCTGTTTTTT
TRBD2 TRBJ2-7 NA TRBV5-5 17 CASSLAVWASGAVEQYF TGTGCCAGCAGCTTGGCCGTTTGGGCTAGCGGCGCTGTCGAGCAGTACTTC
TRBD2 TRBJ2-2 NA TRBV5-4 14 CASSLRTRPGELFF TGTGCCAGCAGCCTAAGGACTAGGCCCGGGGAGCTGTTTTTT
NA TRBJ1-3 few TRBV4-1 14 CASRPGFSGNTIYF TGCGCCAGCAGGCCCGGTTTCTCTGGAAACACCATATATTTT
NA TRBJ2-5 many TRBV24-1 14 CATSDTRYQETQYF TGTGCCACCAGTGATACAAGGTACCAAGAGACCCAGTACTTC